This T cell receptor beta chain was documented in a study of T cells in Graves' hyperthyroidism and ophthalmopathy. Whole-study results and caveats: Appearing also in blood were most of the thyroid clonotypes expanded above 0.001.

Losses at the gene ends were 1 base for V and 2 bases for J; bases not matched to a gene: 5. CDR1 and CDR2 from the germline V gene are MDHEN and SYDVKM. This CDR3 is built from 16 residues. This clonotype was observed at least ten times. Its antigen remains unidentified. Inclusion characteristics of ophthalmopathy patients comprised a Clinical Activity Score of at least 3, a NOSPECS grade of at least 4, and duration under 3 months. A patient was excluded if there was uncontrolled infection, other autoimmune disease, pregnancy or lactation. The authors obtained PBMCs from more than 8 ml of fresh peripheral blood. TCR beta CDR3 regions were amplified from RNA. A set of HTBI primers served as the primers for a first-round RT-PCR of the TCR CDR3. TCRdb recomputed calls from the multiplex PCR reads with MiXCR, one row per CDR3 protein. The repertoire has around 240,000 distinct CDR3 sequences, less than 20% of them found once; the top ten carry about 29%.

The chain employs TRBV28 and TRBJ2-5; 9 bases agree with TRBD2. The TCR originated in a woman aged 18-35 years with Graves' ophthalmopathy. The sequenced sample was blood. This CDR3 is CASSLSAGGLQETQYF. CDR3 DNA: TGTGCCAGCAGTTTATCGGCGGGGGGGCTGCAAGAGACCCAGTACTTC.